Listed below are T cell receptor beta chains from one sample, sequenced in a study of shared clonotypes between healthy human individuals. Some clones are missing from TCRdb's copy, which holds only in-frame ones; the method was immunoSEQ multiplex PCR. This table has some 2.3 million clones, 85% to 95% appearing once. The sample taken for sequencing was naive CD4+ T cells from PBMCs. The receptors were gathered from a man aged 18 to 29 in good health. Some clones in this sample may be carry-over from other donors' samples. The conserved cysteine and the conserved F or W are not part of the CDR3 here. Each record gives: V gene, J gene, CDR3 length, CDR3 protein.

>TRBV7-7|TRBJ2-1|13
ASSLVAGGPYEQF
>TRBV5-1|TRBJ2-6|13
ASSLVFSGANVLT
>TRBV18|TRBJ2-5|13
ASSPTEGTRETQY
>TRBV7-3|TRBJ1-2|13
ASSLTGPGSYGYT
>TRBV5-1|TRBJ1-1|13
ASSLVRGSRTEAF
>TRBV28|TRBJ2-7|12
ASSQAGRSHEQY
>TRBV6-1|TRBJ2-5|12
ATHRQGRQETQY
>TRBV2|TRBJ2-3|11
ASAPDGTDTQY
>TRBV7-3|TRBJ2-1|13
ASSLLQGAGNEQF
>TRBV5-1|TRBJ2-3|13
ASSSLGGGTDTQY
>TRBV27|TRBJ1-4|13
ASSRGRSLSEKLF
>TRBV18|TRBJ2-1|14
ASSRWKREYPNEQF
>TRBV29-1|TRBJ2-7|10
SVGGQGYEQY
>TRBV28|TRBJ1-2|12
ASSLNDRVYGYT
>TRBV5-1|TRBJ2-3|13
ASSPFGEGADTQY
>TRBV10-2|.|14
ASRDGRASGTYEQY
>TRBV7-8|TRBJ2-1|13
ASSPTAQAIGEQF
>TRBV28|TRBJ1-1|10
ASSFTGTEAF
>TRBV11-2|TRBJ1-5|13
ASSLTGGQKQPQH
>TRBV9|TRBJ2-2|12
ASGGQDNTGELF
>TRBV28|TRBJ2-1|10
ASRETEVEQF
>TRBV7-3|TRBJ2-1|13
ASSFSSGSYNEQF
>TRBV5-1|TRBJ2-3|14
ASSPLGGRVTDTQY
>TRBV5-4|TRBJ2-7|13
ASSFSKGPTYEQY
>TRBV27|TRBJ2-7|13
ASSQADRQDTEQY
>TRBV10-3|TRBJ2-7|12
AISELAGGEEQY
>TRBV9|TRBJ2-7|13
ASSALPTSSYEQY
>TRBV28|TRBJ1-2|13
ASSRLGTDPYGYT
>TRBV28|TRBJ1-5|12
ASSLNPLGQPQH
>TRBV5-1|TRBJ2-5|11
ASSLRGQETQY
>TRBV29-1|TRBJ2-3|11
SVVGLSTDTQY
>TRBV4-3|TRBJ1-2|15
ASSHAGGDAANYGYT
>TRBV6-5|TRBJ1-2|11
ASSYRDSGGYT
>TRBV6-5|TRBJ2-5|12
ASRGTSGTGTQY
>TRBV7-6|TRBJ2-5|12
ASSLEAGRETQY
>TRBV7-9|TRBJ2-5|13
ASSLAGQAQETQY
>TRBV28|TRBJ1-5|10
ASSQLRQPQH
>TRBV5-4|TRBJ2-1|16
ASSSRLGTSGNYNEQF